These T cell receptor beta chains were read from a single sample in a study of blood T cell repertoires in COVID-19. Data came from immunoSEQ multiplex PCR; TCRdb stores just in-frame clones and leaves some out. This table holds approximately 320,000 clones, 65% to 90% found once. Sequences were obtained from peripheral blood. Receptor source: a human donor in a cohort sampled during active COVID-19. The CDR3 runs from the conserved cysteine through the conserved F or W. The order of the fields is J gene, clone size, D gene, V gene, CDR3 protein, CDR3 DNA. A D gene is named only where the DNA matches it firmly. Clone size is given for some rows only: seen once, a few or many times, or a class if the clone is expanded.

>TRBJ1-1|-|-|TRBV6-5
CATRRAEAFF
TGTGCCACGAGGAGGGCTGAAGCTTTCTTT
>TRBJ1-5|-|-|TRBV7-9
CASSSGYSNQPQHF
TGTGCCAGCAGCTCAGGGTATAGCAATCAGCCCCAGCATTTT
>TRBJ1-4|once|-|TRBV10-3
CAISDQGTTNEKLFF
TGTGCCATCAGTGATCAGGGTACAACTAATGAAAAACTGTTTTTT
>TRBJ2-2|-|-|TRBV7-3
CASSAINGELFF
TGTGCCAGCAGCGCTATTAACGGGGAGCTGTTTTTT
>TRBJ2-2|-|-|TRBV2
CASRVIGELFF
TGTGCCAGCCGGGTTATCGGGGAGCTGTTTTTT
>TRBJ2-1|-|TRBD1|TRBV5-5
CASSPFGWDRGDNEQFF
TGTGCCAGCAGCCCATTCGGTTGGGACAGGGGGGACAATGAGCAGTTCTTC
>TRBJ2-7|-|TRBD1|TRBV7-3
CASSPGTGNYEQYF
TGTGCCAGCAGCCCCGGGACAGGGAATTACGAGCAGTACTTC
>TRBJ2-6|-|TRBD1|TRBV9
CASSSGRDRGSGANVLTF
TGTGCCAGCAGTTCAGGGAGGGACAGGGGCTCTGGGGCCAACGTCCTGACTTTC
>TRBJ1-2|-|TRBD1|TRBV30
CAWNWDRGHGYTF
TGTGCCTGGAACTGGGACAGGGGCCATGGCTACACCTTC
>TRBJ2-3|once|-|TRBV3-1/TRBV3-2
CASSGAPDTQYF
TGTGCCAGCAGCGGGGCCCCAGATACGCAGTATTTT
>TRBJ2-7|-|TRBD2|TRBV7-2
CASSLSRDYSYEQYF
TGTGCCAGCAGCTTATCCCGGGACTACAGCTACGAGCAGTACTTC
>TRBJ2-3|-|-|TRBV24-1
CATTGGVPDTQYF
TGTGCCACCACGGGCGGGGTCCCCGATACGCAGTATTTT
>TRBJ1-1|-|-|TRBV9
CASSVAKGGTEAFF
TGTGCCAGCAGCGTCGCAAAAGGGGGAACTGAAGCTTTCTTT
>TRBJ2-7|-|TRBD2|TRBV11-2
CASSPIARGGTYEQYF
TGTGCCAGCAGCCCTATAGCGAGGGGAGGGACCTACGAGCAGTACTTC
>TRBJ1-2|-|-|TRBV6-1
CASSDGQFESENYGYTF
TGTGCCAGCAGTGATGGGCAGTTCGAATCTGAGAACTATGGCTACACCTTC
>TRBJ1-4|-|TRBD1|TRBV5-1
CASSLPGQGEKLFF
TGCGCCAGCAGCCTTCCGGGACAGGGGGAAAAACTGTTTTTT
>TRBJ2-1|few|-|TRBV18
CASKGDSYNEQFF
TGTGCCAGCAAGGGGGACTCCTACAATGAGCAGTTCTTC
>TRBJ1-2|-|-|TRBV6-5
CASRSDSGYTF
TGTGCCAGCAGAAGCGACTCTGGCTACACCTTC
>TRBJ1-2|few|-|TRBV4-1
CASSPPPAGYYGYTF
TGCGCCAGCAGCCCCCCCCCAGCCGGGTACTATGGCTACACCTTC
>TRBJ1-5|-|-|TRBV10-2
CASSDLGSQPQHF
TGCGCCAGCAGTGATTTGGGGAGTCAGCCCCAGCATTTT
>TRBJ2-2|many|-|TRBV9
CASSGGRTGELFF
TGTGCCAGCAGCGGAGGTAGGACCGGGGAGCTGTTTTTT
>TRBJ1-1|-|-|TRBV10-3
CAISARQMNTEAFF
TGTGCCATCAGTGCGCGACAGATGAACACTGAAGCTTTCTTT
>TRBJ1-5|once|TRBD1|TRBV24-1
CATSDLRGLNQPQHF
TGTGCCACCAGTGACCTTAGGGGGCTCAATCAGCCCCAGCATTTT
>TRBJ2-2|-|TRBD1|TRBV5-4
CASSLGDTTGDTGELFF
TGTGCCAGCAGCTTGGGGGACACGACAGGGGACACCGGGGAGCTGTTTTTT
>TRBJ2-7|-|-|TRBV18
CASSPSEDEQYF
TGTGCCAGCTCACCATCAGAGGACGAGCAGTACTTC
>TRBJ1-1|-|-|TRBV9
CASSVGVSPRLIPVNTEAFF
TGTGCCAGCAGCGTAGGGGTATCACCCCGACTAATCCCTGTGAACACTGAAGCTTTCTTT
>TRBJ1-5|-|-|TRBV7-6
CASSLEIGFRQPQHF
TGTGCCAGCAGCTTAGAAATCGGTTTCCGTCAGCCCCAGCATTTT
>TRBJ1-1|-|TRBD1|TRBV10-3
CASRGAVEAFF
TGTGCCTCCAGGGGGGCGGTTGAAGCTTTCTTT
>TRBJ1-1|-|-|TRBV6-1
CASSDQGSGTEAFF
TGTGCCAGCAGTGACCAGGGGTCTGGGACTGAAGCTTTCTTT
>TRBJ1-2|-|-|TRBV2
CASVHTGNYGYTF
TGTGCCAGCGTTCATACGGGGAACTATGGCTACACCTTC
>TRBJ2-7|-|-|TRBV6-5
CASSSAGHYEQYF
TGTGCCAGCAGCTCGGCAGGCCACTACGAGCAGTACTTC
>TRBJ1-5|-|-|TRBV3-1/TRBV3-2
CASSQDSGQPQHF
TGTGCCAGCAGCCAAGACAGCGGGCAGCCCCAGCATTTT
>TRBJ1-1|-|TRBD1|TRBV7-8
CASSLRDSINTEAFF
TGTGCCAGCAGCTTACGGGACAGTATTAACACTGAAGCTTTCTTT
>TRBJ1-2|-|TRBD1|TRBV19
CASIPDRGAGYTF
TGTGCCAGTATTCCCGACAGGGGAGCTGGCTACACCTTC
>TRBJ1-1|once|-|TRBV6-5
CASNIGEVNTEAFF
TGTGCCAGCAATATCGGGGAGGTGAACACTGAAGCTTTCTTT
>TRBJ2-7|-|TRBD1|TRBV11-3
CASSSQDRGEQYF
TGTGCCAGCAGCTCCCAGGACAGGGGCGAGCAGTACTTC
>TRBJ2-3|-|-|TRBV7-9
CASSLPSYTDTQYF
TGTGCCAGCAGCTTACCCAGTTACACAGATACGCAGTATTTT
>TRBJ1-2|-|-|TRBV27
CASSQTWRDRGYTF
TGTGCCAGCAGTCAGACATGGAGGGATCGTGGCTACACCTTC
>TRBJ2-1|-|-|TRBV6-5
CASSYQVQVGGEQFF
TGTGCCAGCAGTTACCAAGTACAGGTCGGCGGTGAGCAGTTCTTC
>TRBJ1-1|-|-|TRBV10-1
CAAGVGTEAFF
TGCGCCGCGGGGGTGGGGACTGAAGCTTTCTTT
>TRBJ2-7|-|TRBD1|TRBV27
CASGAWTGGYEQYF
TGTGCCAGCGGGGCGTGGACAGGGGGCTACGAGCAGTACTTC
>TRBJ1-2|few|-|TRBV3-1/TRBV3-2
CASSQDRQGGGYTF
TGTGCCAGCAGCCAAGATCGGCAGGGAGGAGGCTACACCTTC
>TRBJ1-5|-|-|TRBV6-4
CASSDTVDSINQPQHF
TGTGCCAGCAGTGACACCGTTGACAGCATTAATCAGCCCCAGCATTTT
>TRBJ2-1|-|TRBD1|TRBV3-1/TRBV3-2
CASRRDRGRNEQFF
TGTGCCAGCCGCCGGGACAGGGGGCGGAATGAGCAGTTCTTC
>TRBJ2-1|-|TRBD1|TRBV29-1
CSVEDRLGEGQGRFLSDEQFF
TGCAGCGTTGAAGACCGACTCGGAGAGGGACAGGGGAGATTTTTGTCGGATGAGCAGTTCTTC
>TRBJ1-4|-|-|TRBV25-1
CASSDRGFEKLFF
TGTGCCAGCAGTGATAGGGGATTTGAAAAACTGTTTTTT
>TRBJ2-7|-|TRBD1|TRBV10-2
CASRRDRGGYEQYF
TGCGCCAGCAGGAGGGACAGGGGAGGCTACGAGCAGTACTTC
>TRBJ2-1|-|TRBD1|TRBV18
CASSSGTGEYNEQFF
TGTGCCAGCTCGTCCGGGACAGGGGAGTACAATGAGCAGTTCTTC
>TRBJ1-4|-|TRBD1|TRBV9
CASSVSTGAGEKLFF
TGTGCCAGCAGCGTATCCACAGGGGCGGGTGAAAAACTGTTTTTT
>TRBJ2-7|-|TRBD1|TRBV5-8
CASTWDRQNEQYF
TGTGCCAGCACCTGGGACAGGCAAAACGAGCAGTACTTC
>TRBJ1-1|-|TRBD1|TRBV18
CASSPPLTGADTEAFF
TGTGCCAGCTCACCACCGCTCACAGGGGCGGACACTGAAGCTTTCTTT
>TRBJ1-4|-|TRBD1|TRBV5-5
CASSLGDRANEKLFF
TGTGCCAGCAGCTTGGGGGACAGGGCTAATGAAAAACTGTTTTTT
>TRBJ2-7|-|-|TRBV11-2
CASSLMPRWSSYEQYF
TGTGCCAGCAGCTTAATGCCCCGTTGGAGCTCCTACGAGCAGTACTTC
>TRBJ2-1|-|TRBD2|TRBV7-2
CASSDPGLAGRGEQFF
TGTGCCAGCAGCGATCCGGGACTAGCGGGGCGAGGTGAGCAGTTCTTC
>TRBJ1-2|-|-|TRBV7-9
CASSRDITNGCTF
TGTGCCAGCAGCAGGGACATCACTAATGGCTGCACCTTC
>TRBJ1-4|-|-|TRBV7-6
CASSLSGGTTNEKLFF
TGTGCCAGCAGCTTATCCGGGGGTACAACTAATGAAAAACTGTTTTTT
>TRBJ2-7|-|TRBD2|TRBV2
CASRASGASYEQYF
TGTGCCAGCAGGGCTAGCGGGGCCTCCTACGAGCAGTACTTC
>TRBJ1-1|-|TRBD1|TRBV18
CASSPDLGTGGTEAFF
TGTGCCAGCTCACCAGATCTTGGGACAGGGGGCACTGAAGCTTTCTTT
>TRBJ2-7|-|TRBD2|TRBV11-2
CASSPRTSGSYEQYF
TGTGCCAGCAGCCCGAGGACTAGCGGATCCTACGAGCAGTACTTC
>TRBJ2-7|-|-|TRBV27
CASSFGGFDEQYF
TGTGCCAGCAGTTTTGGGGGGTTCGACGAGCAGTACTTC